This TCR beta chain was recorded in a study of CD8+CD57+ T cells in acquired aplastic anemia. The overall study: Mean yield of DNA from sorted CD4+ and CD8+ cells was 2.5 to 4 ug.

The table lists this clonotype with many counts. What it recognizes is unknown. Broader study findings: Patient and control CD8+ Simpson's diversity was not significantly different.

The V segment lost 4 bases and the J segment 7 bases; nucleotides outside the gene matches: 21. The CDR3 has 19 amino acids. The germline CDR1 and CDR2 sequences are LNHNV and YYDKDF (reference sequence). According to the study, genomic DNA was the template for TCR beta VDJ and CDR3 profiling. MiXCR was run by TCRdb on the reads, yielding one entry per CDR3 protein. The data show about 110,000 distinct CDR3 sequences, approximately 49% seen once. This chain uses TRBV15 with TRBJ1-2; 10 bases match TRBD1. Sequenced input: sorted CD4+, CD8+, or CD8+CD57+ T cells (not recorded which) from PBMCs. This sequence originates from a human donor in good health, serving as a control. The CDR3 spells CATSNYPVGTGAMKGGYTF. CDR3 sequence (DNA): TGTGCCACCAGCAACTACCCGGTGGGGACAGGGGCGATGAAGGGTGGCTACACCTTC.